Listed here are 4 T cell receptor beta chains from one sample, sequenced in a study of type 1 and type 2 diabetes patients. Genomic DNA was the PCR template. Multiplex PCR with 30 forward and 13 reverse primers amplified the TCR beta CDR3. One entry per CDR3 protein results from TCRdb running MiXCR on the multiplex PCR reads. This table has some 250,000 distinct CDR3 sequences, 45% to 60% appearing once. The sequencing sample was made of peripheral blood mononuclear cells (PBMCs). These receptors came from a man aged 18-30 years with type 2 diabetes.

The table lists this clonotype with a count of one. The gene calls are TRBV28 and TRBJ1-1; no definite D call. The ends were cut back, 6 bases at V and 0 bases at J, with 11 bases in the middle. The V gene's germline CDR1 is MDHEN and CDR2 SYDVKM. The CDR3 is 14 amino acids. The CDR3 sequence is CASRERRVNTEAFF. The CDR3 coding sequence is TGTGCCAGCAGAGAGAGACGGGTGAACACTGAAGCTTTCTTT.

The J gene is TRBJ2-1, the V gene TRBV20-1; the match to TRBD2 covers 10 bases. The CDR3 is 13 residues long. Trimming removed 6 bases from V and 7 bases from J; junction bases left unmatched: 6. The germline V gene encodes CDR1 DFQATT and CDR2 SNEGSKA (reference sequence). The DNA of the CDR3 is TGCAGTGCCCGAGGACTAGCGGTGAATGAGCAGTTCTTC. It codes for CSARGLAVNEQFF.

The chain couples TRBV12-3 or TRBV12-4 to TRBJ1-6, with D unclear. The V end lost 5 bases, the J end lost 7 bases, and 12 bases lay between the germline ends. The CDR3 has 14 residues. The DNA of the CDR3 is TGTGCCAGCAGTGATCAGGAGGAGAATTCACCCCTCCACTTT. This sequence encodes CASSDQEENSPLHF.

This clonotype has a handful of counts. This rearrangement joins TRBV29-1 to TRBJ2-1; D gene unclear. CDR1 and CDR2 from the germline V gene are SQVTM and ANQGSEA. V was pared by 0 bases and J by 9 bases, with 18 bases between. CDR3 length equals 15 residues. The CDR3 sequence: CSVEEGATSTGEQFF. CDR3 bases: TGCAGCGTTGAAGAGGGTGCCACCTCAACCGGTGAGCAGTTCTTC.